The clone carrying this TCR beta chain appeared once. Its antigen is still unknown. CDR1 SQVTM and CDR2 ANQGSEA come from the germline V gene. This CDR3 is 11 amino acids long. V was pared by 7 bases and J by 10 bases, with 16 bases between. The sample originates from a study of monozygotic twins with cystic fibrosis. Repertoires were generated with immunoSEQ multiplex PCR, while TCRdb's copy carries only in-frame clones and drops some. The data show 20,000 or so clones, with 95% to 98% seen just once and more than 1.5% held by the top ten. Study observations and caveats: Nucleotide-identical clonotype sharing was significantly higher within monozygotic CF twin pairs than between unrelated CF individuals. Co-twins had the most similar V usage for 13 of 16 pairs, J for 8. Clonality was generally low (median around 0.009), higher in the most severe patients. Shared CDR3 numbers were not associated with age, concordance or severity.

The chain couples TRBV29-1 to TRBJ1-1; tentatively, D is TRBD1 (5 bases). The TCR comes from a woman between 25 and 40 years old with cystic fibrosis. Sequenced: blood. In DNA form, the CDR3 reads TGCAGCGCCCGGGACCAAAGGAGAGCTTTCTTT. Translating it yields CSARDQRRAFF.